The next 14 T cell receptor beta chains were all read from a single sample in a study of lymphopenia after photon versus proton radiotherapy. Only in-frame clones appear in the TCRdb table, and some are missing; sequencing was by immunoSEQ multiplex PCR. The table records about 18,000 clones, 92% of them present only once. Specimen: peripheral blood, collected from a patient treated with photon-based radiotherapy. The source is a middle-aged woman with cholangiocarcinoma.

In its sample, this clone was seen a few times. The chain is built from TRBV5-6 and TRBJ1-6, with 7 nucleotides matching TRBD1. The CDR3 loop spans 16 amino acids. The J segment lost 5 bases and the V segment lost 1 base, leaving 6 bases of the junction unmatched. Germline V lookup: CDR1 SGHDT, CDR2 YYEEEE. CDR3: CASSLFGDSNNSPLHF. The CDR3 bases are TGTGCCAGCAGCTTGTTCGGGGACAGCAATAATTCACCCCTCCACTTT.

This clone showed up just a few times. V is TRBV6-1 and J is TRBJ2-7; possible D gene TRBD2, 6 bases. CDR1 is MNHNS and CDR2 is SASEGT in the germline V gene. The V gene lost 8 bases and the J gene lost 9 bases, with 14 bases spanning the gap. The CDR3 contains 11 residues. CDR3 DNA: TGTGCCAGCCTGCTTAGCGGTACGCAGTACTTC. This translates into CASLLSGTQYF.

The V gene is TRBV9, the J gene TRBJ1-1, with D possibly being TRBD1 (6 bases). Per germline, CDR1 SGDLS and CDR2 YYNGEE. The CDR3 is 14 residues long. Trimming removed 3 bases from V and 2 bases from J, with 11 bases in between. CDR3 region: CASSETGRNTEAFF. As DNA, the CDR3 is TGTGCCAGCAGCGAGACAGGACGCAACACTGAAGCTTTCTTT.

V and J are TRBV5-1 and TRBJ2-5; 8 bases match TRBD1. There are 15 residues in the CDR3. Unmatched junction bases numbered 13, after V lost 6 bases and J lost 6 bases. CDR1 is SGHRS and CDR2 is YFSETQ in the germline V gene. The CDR3 loop reads CASKMEDRAVQTQYF. The CDR3 DNA reads TGCGCCAGCAAGATGGAGGACAGGGCTGTTCAGACCCAGTACTTC.

This chain uses TRBV5-1 with TRBJ1-1; 8 bases are a match to TRBD1. V lost 4 bases, J lost 0 bases, and 2 bases stayed unmatched. The CDR3 has 14 residues. Per the germline V gene, CDR1 is SGHRS and CDR2 is YFSETQ. The CDR3 nucleotides read TGCGCCAGCAGCGGGACAGGTATGAACACTGAAGCTTTCTTT. Protein sequence: CASSGTGMNTEAFF.

This sequence joins TRBV6-1 and TRBJ1-1; D unclear. This CDR3 has 13 amino acids. Trimming left V 4 bases short and J 4 bases short, with 10 bases between. CDR1 and CDR2 (germline): MNHNS, SASEGT. CDR3 nucleotide sequence: TGTGCCAGCAGTGCTGCCCCGGCCACTGAAGCTTTCTTT. Amino acids: CASSAAPATEAFF.

The chain couples TRBV18 to TRBJ1-1; D is possibly TRBD1 (5 bases). Deletions cut 6 bases from V and 0 bases from J, with 11 bases between. This CDR3 spans 14 amino acids. In germline, CDR1 is KGHSH, CDR2 LQKENI. CDR3 sequence (DNA): TGTGCCAGCTCCCTCGACAGATTGAACACTGAAGCTTTCTTT. Translating it yields CASSLDRLNTEAFF.

The chain links TRBV13 to TRBJ1-2; 8 nucleotides agree with TRBD1. From germline, CDR1 is PRHDT and CDR2 FYEKMQ (reference sequence). The V gene end was trimmed by 3 bases and the J gene end by 8 bases; junction bases not matched to a gene: 11. This CDR3 has 15 residues. The chain's CDR3 is CASSFTGTGNRGYTF. The CDR3 DNA follows: TGTGCCAGCAGCTTTACCGGGACAGGTAATCGCGGCTACACCTTC.

This chain connects TRBV7-2 to TRBJ2-7; 7 nucleotides match TRBD2. Germline V gene sequence: CDR1 SGHTA, CDR2 FQGNSA. The CDR3 runs to 14 residues. V dropped 2 bases and J dropped 9; count of bases not matched to a gene: 10. In DNA, the CDR3 is TGTGCCAGCAGCTTATCTCAGCGGGACCTCCGGCAGTACTTC. Its translation: CASSLSQRDLRQYF.

The rearrangement uses TRBV10-2 and TRBJ2-1; 9 bases line up with TRBD2. The junction had 7 bases not matched to a gene; V was cut back by 5 bases and J by 5 bases. There are 15 residues in the CDR3. Germline CDR1 reads WSHSY; CDR2 reads SAAADI. The CDR3, as DNA: TGCGCCAGCAGTTCCAGCGGGGGGACCAACAATGAGCAGTTCTTC. It codes for CASSSSGGTNNEQFF.

The gene calls are TRBV9 and TRBJ1-3, with D maybe TRBD1 (5 bases). Germline assignment: CDR1 SGDLS and CDR2 YYNGEE. Trimming cost V 3 bases and J 0 bases, with 13 bases left between them. This CDR3 comprises 16 residues. This CDR3 is CASSAGTSSSGNTIYF. The CDR3, as DNA: TGTGCCAGCAGCGCGGGGACTTCCAGCTCTGGAAACACCATATATTTT. The entire variable domain, with the rest obtained from reference TRBV9 and TRBJ1-3, is as follows: DSGVTQTPKHLITATGQRVTLRCSPRSGDLSVYWYQQSLDQGLQFLIQYYNGEERAKGNILERFSAQQFPDLHSELNLSSLELGDSALYFCASSAGTSSSGNTIYFGEGSWLTVV.

Turning to this clone: One end of the junction fails to match germline, which may point to a read error. The V call is TRBV11-2, the J call TRBJ2-1, with 15 bases lining up with TRBD2. The CDR3 length is 17 residues. Germline lookup yields CDR1 SGHAT and CDR2 FQNNGV. In DNA form, the CDR3 reads TGTGCCAGCAGCTTACGGACTAGCGGGAGGGCCGTCGATGAGCAGCTCTTC. Translating it yields CASSLRTSGRAVDEQLF.

The chain employs TRBV7-8 and TRBJ2-3; D may be TRBD1 (7 bases). Germline CDR1 and CDR2: SGHVS and FQNEAQ. V lost 1 base and J 2 bases, leaving 13 bases between the germline ends. CDR3 size: 16 residues. The CDR3 bases are TGTGCCAGCAGCTTAGTTCGGAGGGGGCTCACAGATACGCAGTATTTT. Encoded protein: CASSLVRRGLTDTQYF.

V is TRBV11-2 and J is TRBJ1-1; TRBD1 might be the D (5 bases). The V end was cut by 0 bases, the J end by 5 bases, with 7 bases between. Germline lookup yields CDR1 SGHAT and CDR2 FQNNGV. This CDR3 spans 13 amino acids. The CDR3 loop is CASSLDRVTEAFF. CDR3 coding DNA: TGTGCCAGCAGCTTAGACAGGGTGACTGAAGCTTTCTTT.